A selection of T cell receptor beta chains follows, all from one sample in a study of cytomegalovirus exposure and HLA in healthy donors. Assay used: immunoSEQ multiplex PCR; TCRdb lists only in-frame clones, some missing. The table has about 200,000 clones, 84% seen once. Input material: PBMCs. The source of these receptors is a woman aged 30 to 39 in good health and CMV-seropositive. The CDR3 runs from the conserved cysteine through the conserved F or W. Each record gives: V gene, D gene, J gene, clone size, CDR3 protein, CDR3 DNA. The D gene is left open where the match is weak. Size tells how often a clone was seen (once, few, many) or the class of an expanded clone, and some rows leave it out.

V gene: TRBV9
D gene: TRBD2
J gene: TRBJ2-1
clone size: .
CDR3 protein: CASSVSSGRAYNEQFF
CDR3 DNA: TGTGCCAGCAGCGTTTCTAGCGGGAGGGCCTACAATGAGCAGTTCTTC

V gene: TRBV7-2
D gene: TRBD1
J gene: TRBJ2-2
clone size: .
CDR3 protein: CASSYRDSWTGELFF
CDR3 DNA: TGTGCCAGCAGCTACCGGGACAGTTGGACCGGGGAGCTGTTTTTT

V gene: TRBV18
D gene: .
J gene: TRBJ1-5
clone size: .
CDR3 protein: CASSPRLQGDYSNQPQHF
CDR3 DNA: TGTGCCAGCTCACCACGGCTACAGGGAGATTATAGCAATCAGCCCCAGCATTTT

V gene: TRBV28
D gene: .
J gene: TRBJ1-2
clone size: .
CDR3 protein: CASSAARGVHGYTF
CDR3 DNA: TGTGCCAGCAGCGCCGCTCGGGGGGTTCATGGCTACACCTTC

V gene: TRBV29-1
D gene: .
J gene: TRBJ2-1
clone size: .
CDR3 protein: CSVADSTSSYNEQFF
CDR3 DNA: TGCAGCGTTGCGGACAGTACAAGCTCCTACAATGAGCAGTTCTTC

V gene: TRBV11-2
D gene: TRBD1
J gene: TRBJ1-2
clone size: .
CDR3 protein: CASSLAGGLWGYTF
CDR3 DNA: TGTGCCAGCAGCTTAGCAGGGGGCCTCTGGGGCTACACCTTC

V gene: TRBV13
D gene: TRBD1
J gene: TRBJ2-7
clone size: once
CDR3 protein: CASSSDRVQNEQYF
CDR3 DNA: TGTGCCAGCAGCTCGGACAGGGTGCAGAACGAGCAGTACTTC

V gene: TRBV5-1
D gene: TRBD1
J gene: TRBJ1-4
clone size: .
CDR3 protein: CASSQQGRREKLFF
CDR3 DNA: TGCGCCAGCAGCCAACAGGGGCGGAGGGAAAAACTGTTTTTT

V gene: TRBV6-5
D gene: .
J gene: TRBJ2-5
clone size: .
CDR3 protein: CASSSLGAQYF
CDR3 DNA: TGTGCCAGCAGTTCCCTAGGGGCCCAGTACTTC

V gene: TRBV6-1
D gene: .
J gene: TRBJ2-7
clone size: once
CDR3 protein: CASRREPNSYEQYF
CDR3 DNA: TGTGCCAGCAGACGGGAGCCCAACTCCTACGAGCAGTACTTC

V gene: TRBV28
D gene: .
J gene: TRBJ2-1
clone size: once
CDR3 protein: CASSYSSYNEQFF
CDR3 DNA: TGTGCCAGCAGTTACAGCTCCTACAATGAGCAGTTCTTC

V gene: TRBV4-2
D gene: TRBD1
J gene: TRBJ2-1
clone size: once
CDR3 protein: CASSAQGLGNEQFF
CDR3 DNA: TGTGCCAGCAGCGCACAGGGGTTGGGCAATGAGCAGTTCTTC